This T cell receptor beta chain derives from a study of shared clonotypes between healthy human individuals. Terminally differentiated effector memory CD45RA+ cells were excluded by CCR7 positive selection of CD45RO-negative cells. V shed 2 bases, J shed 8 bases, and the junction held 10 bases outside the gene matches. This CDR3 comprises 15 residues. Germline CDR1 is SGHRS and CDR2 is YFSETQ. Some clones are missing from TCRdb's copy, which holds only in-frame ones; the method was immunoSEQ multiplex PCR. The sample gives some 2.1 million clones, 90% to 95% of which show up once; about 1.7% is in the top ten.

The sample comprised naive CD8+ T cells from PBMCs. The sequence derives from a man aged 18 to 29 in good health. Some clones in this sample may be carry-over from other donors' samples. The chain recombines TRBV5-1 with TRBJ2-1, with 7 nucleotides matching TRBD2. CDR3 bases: TGCGCCAGCAGCTTTCGGGGGAGGGCCGGGGATGAGCAGTTCTTC. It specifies CASSFRGRAGDEQFF.